These 16 T cell receptor beta chains share one sample of origin, sequenced in a study of shared clonotypes between healthy human individuals. Repertoires were generated with immunoSEQ multiplex PCR, while TCRdb's copy carries only in-frame clones and drops some. This sample has around 2.3 million clones; approximately 94% occur once, and the top ten carry approximately 0.13%. Material: naive CD4+ T cells sorted from blood. Noted subset: CD45RA+ positively selected. The receptors shown here come from a man between 18 and 29 years old in good health.

V usage is TRBV18 and J usage is TRBJ1-1; D is undetermined. Germline CDR1 is KGHSH and CDR2 is LQKENI. V was pared by 5 bases and J by 1 base, with 8 bases between. This CDR3 is 13 amino acids long. The CDR3 sequence is CASSFAGNTEAFF. The CDR3 DNA is TGTGCCAGCTCATTTGCCGGGAACACTGAAGCTTTCTTT.

V usage is TRBV12-5 and J usage is TRBJ1-5, with 12 bases fitting TRBD1. The CDR3 runs to 15 residues. Germline V gene data show CDR1 as LGHNT and CDR2 as FRNRAP. With 6 bases clipped from V and 3 bases from J, the junction kept 3 bases outside the gene matches. The CDR3 loop is CASGRGQGANQPQHF. The DNA for the CDR3 is TGTGCTAGTGGCAGGGGACAGGGGGCCAATCAGCCCCAGCATTTT.

A word on this clone: The junction and the germline gene differ at one end; a read error may be behind it. The genes are TRBV11-2 and TRBJ2-7, with 7 bases lining up with TRBD1. The CDR3 loop spans 11 amino acids. Per germline, CDR1 SGHAT and CDR2 FQNNGV. CDR3 amino acids: CASSFDREINF. The DNA of the CDR3 is TGTGCCAGCAGTTTCGACAGGGAGATTAACTTC.

This sequence joins TRBV5-4 and TRBJ2-3; TRBD1 aligns across 7 bases. Trimming removed 4 bases from V and 0 bases from J; junction bases left unmatched: 8. The CDR3 has 16 residues. Germline V gene lookup returns CDR1 SGHNT and CDR2 YYREEE (reference sequence). CDR3: CASSHPGQRSTDTQYF. CDR3 DNA sequence: TGTGCCAGCAGCCATCCGGGACAGCGTAGCACAGATACGCAGTATTTT.

The chain employs TRBV6-1 and TRBJ2-7; possibly TRBD2 for D (5 bases). V dropped 7 bases and J dropped 2 bases, with 15 bases sitting between them. The CDR3 has 14 residues. Germline V lookup: CDR1 MNHNS, CDR2 SASEGT. For the CDR3, the DNA is TGTGCCAGCACTCGAGGGTCCCTCACCTACGAGCAGTACTTC. Amino acids: CASTRGSLTYEQYF.

The chain joins TRBV5-6 to TRBJ2-5; TRBD2 aligns across 7 bases. CDR1 and CDR2 (germline): SGHDT, YYEEEE. The CDR3 contains 14 residues. J gave up 5 bases and V 4 bases, and 8 bases lay outside the gene matches. CDR3 amino acids: CASSLRLALETQYF. The CDR3 nucleotides read TGTGCCAGCAGCCTAAGACTAGCCCTGGAGACCCAGTACTTC.

A word on this clone: The same CDR3 also results from other DNA sequences found in this sample. The genes are TRBV5-6 and TRBJ1-2, with D unresolved. CDR1 and CDR2 from the germline V gene are SGHDT and YYEEEE. The CDR3 loop spans 12 amino acids. V was pared by 0 bases and J by 8 bases, with 8 bases between. The CDR3 loop reads CASSLGAGGYTF. The DNA for the CDR3 is TGTGCCAGCAGCTTGGGCGCGGGGGGCTACACCTTC.

J is TRBJ1-5 and V is TRBV30, with TRBD1 identical over 9 bases. With V trimmed by 1 base and J by 2 bases, 9 bases remained unmatched. The V gene's germline CDR1 is GTSNPN and CDR2 SVGIG (reference sequence). The CDR3 sequence is 17 residues long. As DNA, the CDR3 is TGTGCCTGGAGTGCAAACAGGGGGCTGGGAGGCAATCAGCCCCAGCATTTT. Its protein product is CAWSANRGLGGNQPQHF.

In DNA form, the CDR3 reads TGTGCCAGCAGCTTGGGGGCATCGGACCATGGCTACACCTTC. Translating gives CASSLGASDHGYTF. The gene calls are TRBV5-4 and TRBJ1-2; D is uncertain. In germline, CDR1 is SGHNT, CDR2 YYREEE (reference sequence). Trimming left V 0 bases short and J 6 bases short, with 12 bases between. This CDR3 region has 14 residues.

The rearrangement joins TRBV7-2 to TRBJ2-2; D might be TRBD2 (5 bases). From germline, CDR1 is SGHTA and CDR2 FQGNSA. This CDR3 comprises 15 residues. Trimming took off 7 bases at V and 1 base at J, with 13 bases between the two ends. CDR3 in DNA: TGTGCCAGCACGAGCTCAGGAGGGAACACCGGGGAGCTGTTTTTT. As protein: CASTSSGGNTGELFF. Combining the CDR3 with reference TRBV7-2 and TRBJ2-2 gives the whole variable domain GAGVSQSPSNKVTEKGKDVELRCDPISGHTALYWYRQSLGQGLEFLIYFQGNSAPDKSGLPSDRFSAERTGGSVSTLTIQRTQQEDSAVYLCASTSSGGNTGELFFGEGSRLTVL.

A few counts support this clone. The rearrangement uses TRBV10-2 and TRBJ1-6, with 7 bases fitting TRBD1. Trimming removed 11 bases from V and 7 bases from J; junction bases left unmatched: 8. Germline CDR1 reads WSHSY; CDR2 reads SAAADI. The CDR3 has 13 residues. This CDR3 is CAAGEQGNSPLHF. The CDR3 DNA reads TGCGCCGCGGGAGAACAGGGGAATTCACCCCTCCACTTT.

The chain couples TRBV11-3 to TRBJ2-4; D perhaps matches TRBD1 (6 bases). Trimming took off 4 bases at V and 8 bases at J, with 15 bases between the two ends. Germline V gene sequence: CDR1 SGHNT, CDR2 YENEEA. The CDR3 length is 14 residues. The CDR3 DNA reads TGTGCCAGCAGCTCCTCAGGGGCGCGGGACATTCAGTACTTC. Translation gives CASSSSGARDIQYF.

Only a few counts were recorded for this clone. At the DNA level, this CDR3 is encoded by other sequences in the same sample as well. The CDR3 nucleotides read TGCGCCAGCAGCTTGGAAGGGGCTGGCAATCAGCCCCAGCATTTT. Its protein is CASSLEGAGNQPQHF. V is TRBV5-1 and J is TRBJ1-5; D might be TRBD1 (5 bases). The germline V gene has CDR1 SGHRS and CDR2 YFSETQ. The length of the CDR3 is 15 residues. The germline V and J ends were trimmed by 0 bases and 2 bases, with 9 bases remaining between them.

The chain combines TRBV10-3 with TRBJ2-2; perhaps TRBD2 as D (6 bases). The ends were cut back, 6 bases at V and 0 bases at J, with 17 bases in the middle. The CDR3 spans 17 residues. Germline V lookup: CDR1 ENHRY, CDR2 SYGVKD. The CDR3 bases are TGTGCCATCAGCAGGGTTCGCGGGACTTCGAACACCGGGGAGCTGTTTTTT. Translating gives CAISRVRGTSNTGELFF.

V usage is TRBV7-2 and J usage is TRBJ1-6; 8 bases align to TRBD1. Germline loops: CDR1 SGHTA, CDR2 FQGNSA. J gave up 7 bases and V 4 bases, and 9 bases lay outside the gene matches. There are 16 residues in the CDR3. The CDR3 bases are TGTGCCAGCAGCTCCCTTACCGGGACAGGAAATTCACCCCTCCACTTT. Its translation: CASSSLTGTGNSPLHF.

CDR3 in amino acids: CASSEARASYNEQFF. Written as DNA, the CDR3 is TGTGCCAGCAGTGAAGCGCGGGCCTCCTACAATGAGCAGTTCTTC. The J gene is TRBJ2-1, the V gene TRBV2, with a weak D call TRBD2 (5 bases). Germline CDR1 and CDR2: SNHLY and FYNNEI. The CDR3 consists of 15 residues. The ends were cut back, 0 bases at V and 0 bases at J, with 6 bases in the middle.